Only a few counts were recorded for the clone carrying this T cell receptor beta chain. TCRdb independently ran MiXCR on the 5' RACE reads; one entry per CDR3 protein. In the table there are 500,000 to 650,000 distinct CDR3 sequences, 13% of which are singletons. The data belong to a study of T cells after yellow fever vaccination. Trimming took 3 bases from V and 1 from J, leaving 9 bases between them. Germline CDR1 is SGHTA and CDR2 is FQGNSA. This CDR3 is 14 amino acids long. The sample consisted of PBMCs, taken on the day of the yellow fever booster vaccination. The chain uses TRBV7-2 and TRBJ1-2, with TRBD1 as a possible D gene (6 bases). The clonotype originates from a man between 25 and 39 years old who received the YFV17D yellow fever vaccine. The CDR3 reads CASSFNRDNYGYTF. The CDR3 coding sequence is TGTGCCAGCAGCTTCAACAGGGATAACTATGGCTACACCTTC.